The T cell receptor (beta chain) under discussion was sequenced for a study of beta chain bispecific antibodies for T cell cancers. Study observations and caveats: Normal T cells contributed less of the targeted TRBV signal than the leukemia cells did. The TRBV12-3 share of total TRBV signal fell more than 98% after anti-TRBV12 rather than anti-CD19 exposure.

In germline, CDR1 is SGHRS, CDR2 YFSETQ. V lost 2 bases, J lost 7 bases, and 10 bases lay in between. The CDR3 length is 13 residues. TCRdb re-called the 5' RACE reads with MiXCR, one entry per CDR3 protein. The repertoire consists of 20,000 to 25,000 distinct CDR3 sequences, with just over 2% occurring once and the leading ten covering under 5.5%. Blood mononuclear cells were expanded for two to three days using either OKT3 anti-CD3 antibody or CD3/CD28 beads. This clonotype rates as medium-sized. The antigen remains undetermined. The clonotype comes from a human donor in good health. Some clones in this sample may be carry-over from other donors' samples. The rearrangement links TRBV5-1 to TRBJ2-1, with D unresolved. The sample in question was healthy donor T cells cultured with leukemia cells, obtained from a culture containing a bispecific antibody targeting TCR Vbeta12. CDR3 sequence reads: CASSFGQWNEQFF. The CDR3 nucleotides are TGCGCCAGCAGCTTTGGGCAGTGGAATGAGCAGTTCTTC.